The source of this T cell receptor beta chain is a study of blood T cell repertoires in COVID-19. At the level of the study: Samples came from the United States, Italy and Spain, spanning acute and convalescent COVID-19.

The CDR3 is 15 residues long. J gave up 3 bases and V 1 base, and 2 bases lay outside the gene matches. CDR1 and CDR2 from the germline V gene are MGHRA and YSYEKL. As processed by the authors: Nucleated cell number was recorded as an estimate derived from reference gene primer amplification. Libraries were prepared by immunoSEQ multiplex PCR; TCRdb keeps only in-frame clonotypes and omits some of them. V and J calls and clone size are as listed in that table; D and trimming were resolved from the DNA. The data contain some 200,000 clones, more than 75% of them singletons. This sequence was found in a woman aged 40 to 49 with acute or convalescent COVID-19. Sequences were obtained from peripheral blood. The chain employs TRBV4-1 and TRBJ2-7, with TRBD2 matching over 11 bases. In DNA, the CDR3 is TGCGCCAGCAGCCAAGTTACTAGCGGGGGCTACGAGCAGTACTTC. It translates to CASSQVTSGGYEQYF.